These 32 T cell receptor beta chains came from one sample sequenced in a study of vaccination and CD4 T cells after COVID-19. Scientists ran DNA taken from cultured CD4+ T cells through the Oncomine TCR Beta short-read assay for sequencing. TCRdb re-called the PCR reads through MiXCR, storing one row per CDR3 protein. The sample lists fewer than 15,000 distinct CDR3 sequences, 56% occurring once. Treatment reported: approximately 9-day PBMC culture with coronavirus spike peptide pools or control peptides (ViraFEST assay). No cognate antigen is known for these TCRs. Sequences were obtained from CD4+ T cells from blood, cultured in vitro. These receptors all stem from a human donor who had recovered from COVID-19.

The chain links TRBV5-1 to TRBJ2-5; TRBD2 matches 15 bases. Germline loops: CDR1 SGHRS, CDR2 YFSETQ. The CDR3 covers 15 residues. V lost 5 bases to trimming and J lost 5 bases; unmatched junction nucleotides: 4. The CDR3 region has the DNA TGCGCCAGCAGTACCGGACTAGCGGGAGGGGAGACCCAGTACTTC. This translates into CASSTGLAGGETQYF.

The rearrangement uses TRBV6-1 and TRBJ2-5; 9 bases are a match to TRBD2. Germline V gene data show CDR1 as MNHNS and CDR2 as SASEGT. CDR3 length: 14 amino acids. J was trimmed by 4 bases and V by 5 bases; bases with no gene match: 5. The CDR3 sequence: CASSKTSGGETQYF. The CDR3 nucleotides are TGTGCCAGCAGTAAGACTAGCGGAGGAGAGACCCAGTACTTC.

This clonotype was observed a few times. V and J are TRBV20-1 and TRBJ1-5; D not resolved. Trimming took off 1 base at V and 0 bases at J, with 16 bases between the two ends. This CDR3 has 17 residues. Germline assignment: CDR1 DFQATT and CDR2 SNEGSKA (reference sequence). DNA of the CDR3: TGCAGTGCTAGAGGGGCGGGCGTAGGGTTTAGCAATCAGCCCCAGCATTTT. The encoded protein is CSARGAGVGFSNQPQHF.

This clonotype was found a few times. The chain couples TRBV24-1 to TRBJ2-5, with D tentatively TRBD1 (6 bases). Germline lookup yields CDR1 KGHDR and CDR2 SFDVKD. The CDR3 has 14 amino acids. The ends were cut back, 9 bases at V and 3 bases at J, with 16 bases in the middle. CDR3 sequence: CATQPSGAKETQYF. CDR3 DNA sequence: TGTGCCACCCAACCATCAGGGGCCAAAGAGACCCAGTACTTC.

The rearrangement uses TRBV30 and TRBJ2-7; TRBD2 matches at 8 bases. This CDR3 contains 14 residues. CDR1 and CDR2 from the germline V gene are GTSNPN and SVGIG (reference sequence). V shed 0 bases, J shed 4 bases, and the junction held 5 bases outside the gene matches. CDR3 in amino acids: CAWSVWRGAYEQYF. The CDR3 nucleotides read TGTGCCTGGAGTGTATGGCGGGGGGCTTACGAGCAGTACTTC.

The CDR3 sequence is CASSLGGGQETQYF. CDR3 coding DNA: TGTGCCAGCAGCTTAGGAGGGGGCCAAGAGACCCAGTACTTC. The V gene is TRBV7-9, the J gene TRBJ2-5, with D tentatively TRBD1 (6 bases). Germline V gene sequence: CDR1 SEHNR, CDR2 FQNEAQ (reference sequence). This CDR3 is built from 14 residues. Trimming pared 1 base from V and 1 base from J, leaving 7 bases between. Based on the CDR3 plus reference TRBV7-9 and TRBJ2-5, the full variable domain is DTGVSQNPRHKITKRGQNVTFRCDPISEHNRLYWYRQTLGQGPEFLTYFQNEAQLEKSRLLSDRFSAERPKGSFSTLEIQRTEQGDSAMYLCASSLGGGQETQYFGPGTRLLVL.

This chain uses TRBV20-1 with TRBJ1-6; D is undetermined. V gave up 6 bases and J gave up 4 bases, with 13 bases separating them. Germline-derived CDR1 and CDR2 are DFQATT and SNEGSKA (reference sequence). The CDR3 contains 14 residues. The CDR3 sequence is CSAWGLDYNSPLHF. DNA of the CDR3: TGCAGTGCATGGGGTCTCGATTATAATTCACCCCTCCACTTT.

This clonotype was counted a few times. V gene TRBV6-1 combines with J gene TRBJ1-5, with a weak D call TRBD1 (6 bases). The V gene lost 7 bases and the J gene lost 0 bases, with 13 bases spanning the gap. CDR1 MNHNS and CDR2 SASEGT come from the germline V gene. This CDR3 contains 15 residues. The CDR3 DNA sequence: TGTGCCAGCACCATACAGGGCCATAGCAATCAGCCCCAGCATTTT. Translated: CASTIQGHSNQPQHF.

This clonotype was recorded a few times. J is TRBJ1-1 and V is TRBV20-1; D remains unclear. The CDR3 totals 12 residues. The V and J ends lost 4 bases and 4 bases respectively, with 10 bases between them. The germline CDR1 and CDR2 sequences are DFQATT and SNEGSKA (reference sequence). DNA for the CDR3: TGCAGTGCTAATCGAGTGGGCACTGAAGCTTTCTTT. Translated: CSANRVGTEAFF.

This clonotype is termed medium-sized. The chain carries TRBV6-4 and TRBJ2-2; TRBD2 is a possible D gene (6 bases). V lost 0 bases, J lost 7 bases, and 6 bases lay in between. The CDR3 spans 13 residues. Germline V CDR1 and CDR2: MRHNA, SNTAGT. CDR3 loop: CASSDSTSGELFF. The CDR3 nucleotides read TGTGCCAGCAGTGACTCGACTAGCGGGGAGCTGTTTTTT.

This clonotype showed up just a few times. The chain is built from TRBV6-5 and TRBJ2-1; 7 bases fit TRBD2. Unmatched junction bases numbered 4, after V lost 4 bases and J lost 13 bases. The germline CDR1 and CDR2 sequences are MNHEY and SVGAGI. CDR3 size: 11 residues. The CDR3 here is CASSSRGIQFF. The CDR3 coding sequence is TGTGCCAGCAGTTCGCGGGGGATACAGTTCTTC.

The V gene is TRBV21-1, the J gene TRBJ2-5. TRBV21-1 is designated a pseudogene. This CDR3 is 13 amino acids long. This CDR3 is CASSKWGWETQYF. The CDR3 nucleotides read TGTGCCAGCAGCAAATGGGGATGGGAGACCCAGTACTTC.

The chain recombines TRBV6-4 with TRBJ2-1; 9 positions match TRBD2. Germline lookup yields CDR1 MRHNA and CDR2 SNTAGT. With 0 bases clipped from V and 3 bases from J, the junction kept 0 bases outside the gene matches. The CDR3 has 15 amino acids. The CDR3 is CASSDSSGSYNEQFF. The CDR3 DNA follows: TGTGCCAGCAGTGACTCTAGCGGGAGCTACAATGAGCAGTTCTTC.

Comments on this clonotype: A junction end diverges from the germline sequence, so it may reflect a read error. J is TRBJ2-3 and V is TRBV7-2; TRBD2 might be the D (5 bases). Germline CDR1 SGHTA, CDR2 FQGNSA. The CDR3 totals 12 residues. CDR3 residues: CASSSEGRRASF. As DNA, the CDR3 is TGTGCCAGCAGCTCAGAGGGCAGGCGGGCCTCTTTT.

This chain joins TRBV6-1 and TRBJ1-2; D perhaps matches TRBD1 (6 bases). The CDR3 has 15 amino acids. Trimming shortened V by 0 bases and J by 4 bases, and 12 bases separated the two germline ends. Germline V gives CDR1 MNHNS, CDR2 SASEGT. CDR3: CASSEALGQPYGYTF. In DNA, the CDR3 is TGTGCCAGCAGTGAAGCTCTAGGACAGCCCTATGGCTACACCTTC.

This rearrangement joins TRBV19 to TRBJ1-2; a weak D match, TRBD1 (5 bases). CDR1 is LNHDA and CDR2 is SQIVND in the germline V gene (reference sequence). The CDR3 has 15 residues. V lost 4 bases, J lost 4 bases, and 16 bases lay in between. CDR3 sequence: CASSTPGHTSYGYTF. DNA for the CDR3: TGTGCCAGTAGTACCCCAGGGCACACCAGCTATGGCTACACCTTC.

The chain employs TRBV14 and TRBJ2-5; D not resolved. CDR3 size: 15 residues. Germline V gives CDR1 SGHDN, CDR2 FVKESK. With 4 bases removed from V and 0 bases from J, the gap between germline ends came to 12 bases. The DNA of the CDR3 is TGTGCCAGCAGCCTCATTGGACGGTACCAAGAGACCCAGTACTTC. Protein: CASSLIGRYQETQYF. Based on the CDR3 plus reference TRBV14 and TRBJ2-5, the full variable domain is EAGVTQFPSHSVIEKGQTVTLRCDPISGHDNLYWYRRVMGKEIKFLLHFVKESKQDESGMPNNRFLAERTGGTYSTLKVQPAELEDSGVYFCASSLIGRYQETQYFGPGTRLLVL.

In its sample, this clonotype was seen a few times. The V gene is TRBV19, the J gene TRBJ1-6; TRBD1 might be the D (6 bases). Trimming shortened V by 6 bases and J by 5 bases, and 8 bases separated the two germline ends. The CDR3 covers 13 residues. CDR1 is LNHDA, CDR2 SQIVND, per germline (reference sequence). The CDR3 sequence: CASRRQDNSPLHF. CDR3 bases: TGTGCCAGTAGGAGACAGGATAATTCACCCCTCCACTTT.

This clonotype was seen a few times. The J gene is TRBJ2-5, the V gene TRBV20-1, with 10 bases identical to TRBD2. The CDR3 covers 15 residues. Germline CDR1 is DFQATT and CDR2 is SNEGSKA (reference sequence). Trimming took 3 bases from V and 4 from J; bases not matched to a gene: 8. CDR3: CSARGLAGVAETQYF. For the CDR3, the DNA is TGCAGTGCTAGGGGGCTAGCGGGAGTGGCAGAGACCCAGTACTTC.

This clonotype has a single count. The rearrangement joins TRBV6-1 to TRBJ1-5; D gene unclear. Germline CDR1 is MNHNS and CDR2 is SASEGT. Deletions cut 1 base from V and 1 base from J, with 11 bases between. The CDR3 has 16 amino acids. CDR3 nucleotide sequence: TGTGCCAGCAGTGAAGTAGGGTTTTGGAGCAATCAGCCCCAGCATTTT. Amino acid sequence: CASSEVGFWSNQPQHF.

As DNA, the CDR3 is TGTGCCAGTCGGGGACTAGCGGAGAATGAGCAGTTCTTC. It is translated as CASRGLAENEQFF. The chain links TRBV12-3 or TRBV12-4 to TRBJ2-1, with 11 bases identical to TRBD2. V shed 9 bases, J shed 7 bases, and the junction held 5 bases outside the gene matches. CDR3 length equals 13 residues.

This clonotype was observed a few times. The CDR3 sequence is CASSPGTGTGVGYTF. The CDR3 nucleotides are TGTGCCAGCAGCCCAGGGACCGGGACAGGGGTAGGCTACACCTTC. The V and J genes are TRBV7-3 and TRBJ1-2; TRBD1 aligns across 10 bases. The CDR3 covers 15 residues. Germline V CDR1 and CDR2: SGHTA, FQGTGA. V lost 5 bases, J lost 8 bases, and 11 bases stayed unmatched.

The chain has TRBV18 and TRBJ2-5; the D gene is possibly TRBD2 (6 bases). Trimming shortened V by 3 bases and J by 5 bases, and 19 bases separated the two germline ends. The CDR3 has 16 residues. Germline lookup yields CDR1 KGHSH and CDR2 LQKENI. The CDR3: CASSPAAAGSSETQYF. The CDR3 bases are TGTGCCAGCTCACCCGCGGCGGCGGGGAGTTCGGAGACCCAGTACTTC.

The chain has TRBV18 and TRBJ1-6; 7 bases are shared with TRBD1. The V and J ends lost 3 bases and 6 bases, in that order; junction bases with no gene match: 2. CDR3 length: 14 amino acids. Germline loops: CDR1 KGHSH, CDR2 LQKENI. CDR3 in amino acids: CASSPGQANSPLHF. DNA for the CDR3: TGTGCCAGCTCACCTGGACAGGCTAATTCACCCCTCCACTTT.

The chain links TRBV2 to TRBJ2-3; 10 bases align to TRBD1. With V trimmed by 5 bases and J by 4 bases, 3 bases remained unmatched. The CDR3 totals 14 residues. CDR1 and CDR2 from the germline V gene are SNHLY and FYNNEI. In DNA, the CDR3 is TGTGCCAGCAGTCGGGACAGGGGAGCAGATACGCAGTATTTT. Translation: CASSRDRGADTQYF.

The chain is built from TRBV10-2 and TRBJ1-6; tentatively, D is TRBD1 (5 bases). This CDR3 is 13 amino acids long. CDR1 WSHSY and CDR2 SAAADI come from the germline V gene. V lost 5 bases, J lost 10 bases, and 12 bases lay in between. CDR3 amino acids: CASSRGEESPLHF. The CDR3 bases are TGCGCCAGCAGTCGGGGGGAGGAATCACCCCTCCACTTT.

The chain employs TRBV7-2 and TRBJ1-3; D gene uncertain. The CDR3 runs 16 residues. Germline V lookup: CDR1 SGHTA, CDR2 FQGNSA. Trimming removed 0 bases at V and 10 bases at J, with 19 bases between. CDR3 sequence reads: CASSLANGPGQGTIYF. CDR3 DNA: TGTGCCAGCAGCTTAGCCAACGGACCGGGCCAAGGGACCATATATTTT.

The J gene is TRBJ1-3, the V gene TRBV5-1; a possible D gene is TRBD1 (5 bases). This CDR3 comprises 16 residues. The V gene's germline CDR1 is SGHRS and CDR2 YFSETQ. Trimming left V 0 bases short and J 4 bases short, with 14 bases between. Here the CDR3 reads CASSLAGSGRGNTIYF. CDR3 in DNA: TGCGCCAGCAGCTTGGCCGGGTCGGGGCGCGGAAACACCATATATTTT.

V usage is TRBV6-2 or TRBV6-3 and J usage is TRBJ2-2; D is unresolved. The CDR3 is 15 residues long. Germline CDR1 MNHEY, CDR2 SVGEGT. The V end was cut by 7 bases, the J end by 1 base, with 13 bases between. The CDR3, as DNA: TGTGCCAGCATTGGTAGGCCGGGGAACACCGGGGAGCTGTTTTTT. Translation: CASIGRPGNTGELFF.

This chain links TRBV6-2 or TRBV6-3 with TRBJ1-5; 7 nucleotides align to TRBD1. CDR3 size: 15 residues. CDR1 and CDR2 from the germline V gene are MNHEY and SVGEGT. V lost 5 bases, J lost 7 bases, and 11 bases stayed unmatched. The CDR3 DNA reads as TGTGCCAGCAGTCCGCTAGACAGGGATGGACAGCCCCAGCATTTT. It encodes CASSPLDRDGQPQHF.

This chain joins TRBV20-1 and TRBJ1-6; D perhaps matches TRBD1 (5 bases). With 1 base removed from V and 0 bases from J, the gap between germline ends came to 16 bases. This CDR3 comprises 18 residues. Looked up from germline, CDR1 is DFQATT and CDR2 is SNEGSKA (reference sequence). The CDR3, as DNA: TGCAGTGCTAGAGCCTTTCACCCAGGGAGCTCCTATAATTCACCCCTCCACTTT. Amino acids: CSARAFHPGSSYNSPLHF.

The V and J genes are TRBV20-1 and TRBJ1-1; TRBD1 aligns across 12 bases. The germline CDR1 and CDR2 sequences are DFQATT and SNEGSKA (reference sequence). Germline trimming cut 2 bases from V and 2 bases from J; bases unmatched to any gene: 6. This CDR3 region has 16 residues. In nucleotides, the CDR3 is TGCAGTGCTAGATCTGCGGGGACAGGGGGCAACACTGAAGCTTTCTTT. This encodes CSARSAGTGGNTEAFF.